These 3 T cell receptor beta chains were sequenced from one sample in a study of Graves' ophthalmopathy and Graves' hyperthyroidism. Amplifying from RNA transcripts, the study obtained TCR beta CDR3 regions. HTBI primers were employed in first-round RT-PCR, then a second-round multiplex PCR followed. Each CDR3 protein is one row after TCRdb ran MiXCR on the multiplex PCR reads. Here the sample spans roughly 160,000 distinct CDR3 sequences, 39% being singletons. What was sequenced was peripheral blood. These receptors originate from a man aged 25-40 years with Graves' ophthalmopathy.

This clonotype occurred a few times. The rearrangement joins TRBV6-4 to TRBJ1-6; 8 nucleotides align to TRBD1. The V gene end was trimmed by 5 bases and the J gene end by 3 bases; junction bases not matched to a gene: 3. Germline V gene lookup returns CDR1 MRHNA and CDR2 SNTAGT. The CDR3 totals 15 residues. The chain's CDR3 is CASSYGTGYNSPLHF. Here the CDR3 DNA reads TGTGCCAGCAGTTACGGGACAGGCTATAATTCACCCCTCCACTTT.

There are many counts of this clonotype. CDR3 residues: CASSYRTGEKNTEAFF. Here the CDR3 DNA reads TGTGCCAGCAGTTACCGGACAGGGGAGAAGAACACTGAAGCTTTCTTT. This chain connects TRBV6-2 or TRBV6-3 to TRBJ1-1; 9 nucleotides agree with TRBD1. J was trimmed by 1 base and V by 2 bases; bases with no gene match: 5. Germline V gene sequence: CDR1 MNHEY, CDR2 SVGEGT. The CDR3 extends over 16 amino acids.

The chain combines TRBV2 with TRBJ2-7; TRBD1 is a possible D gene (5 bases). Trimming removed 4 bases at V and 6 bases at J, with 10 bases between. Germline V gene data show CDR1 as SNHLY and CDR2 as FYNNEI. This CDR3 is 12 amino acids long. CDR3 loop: CASSVGQGEQYF. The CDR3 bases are TGTGCCAGCAGTGTCGGCCAGGGCGAGCAGTACTTC.